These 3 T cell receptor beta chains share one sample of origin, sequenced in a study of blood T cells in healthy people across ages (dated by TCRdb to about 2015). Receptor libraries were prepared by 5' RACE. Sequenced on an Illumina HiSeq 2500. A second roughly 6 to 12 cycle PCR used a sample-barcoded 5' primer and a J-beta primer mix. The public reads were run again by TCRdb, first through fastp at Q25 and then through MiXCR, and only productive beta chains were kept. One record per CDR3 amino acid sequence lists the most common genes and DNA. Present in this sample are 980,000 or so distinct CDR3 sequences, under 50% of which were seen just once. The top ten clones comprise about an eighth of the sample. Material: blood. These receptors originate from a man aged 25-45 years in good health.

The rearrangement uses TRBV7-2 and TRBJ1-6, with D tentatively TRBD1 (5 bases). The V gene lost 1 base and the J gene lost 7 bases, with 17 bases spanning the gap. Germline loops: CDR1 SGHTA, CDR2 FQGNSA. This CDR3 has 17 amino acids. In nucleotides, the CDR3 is TGTGCCAGCAGCTTAGAAGGTCGAGAGTGGGGGAATTCACCCCTCCACTTT. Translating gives CASSLEGREWGNSPLHF.

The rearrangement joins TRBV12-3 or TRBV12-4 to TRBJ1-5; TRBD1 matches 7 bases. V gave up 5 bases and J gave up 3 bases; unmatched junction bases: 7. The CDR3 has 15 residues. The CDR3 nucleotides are TGTGCCAGCAGTAAGGGGGCAGGGAACAATCAGCCCCAGCATTTT. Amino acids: CASSKGAGNNQPQHF.

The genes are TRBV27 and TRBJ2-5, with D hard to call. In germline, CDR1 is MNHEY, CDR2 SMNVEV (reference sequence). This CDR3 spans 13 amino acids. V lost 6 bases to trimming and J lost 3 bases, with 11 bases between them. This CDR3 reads CASRTGLEETQYF. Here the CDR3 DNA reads TGTGCCAGCAGAACCGGGCTCGAAGAGACCCAGTACTTC.